One sample yielded the 5 T cell receptor beta chains listed below, sequenced in a study of control samples from healthy donors and cancer patients. Produced via immunoSEQ multiplex PCR; TCRdb's table is partial and in-frame only. Of over 90,000 clones in the sample, 92% were seen once. Specimen: blood. Source of these receptors: a woman in her late teens or twenties in good health.

DNA of the CDR3: TGTGCCATCAGTGAGTCGATCGACGAGCAGTACTTC. This sequence encodes CAISESIDEQYF. This rearrangement joins TRBV10-3 to TRBJ2-7, with D unresolved. In germline, CDR1 is ENHRY, CDR2 SYGVKD. The CDR3 runs 12 residues. Trimming pared 0 bases from V and 5 bases from J, leaving 5 bases between.

The gene calls are TRBV11-3 and TRBJ2-3; D unresolved. With 3 bases removed from V and 5 bases from J, the gap between germline ends came to 12 bases. This CDR3 comprises 14 residues. In germline, CDR1 is SGHNT, CDR2 YENEEA. Written as DNA, the CDR3 is TGTGCCAGCAGCTTTGTAGGGTCGGGAGATACGCAGTATTTT. This gives the protein CASSFVGSGDTQYF.

This clone was observed once. The rearrangement joins TRBV9 to TRBJ1-3, with 10 positions matching TRBD1. CDR3 length equals 15 residues. The germline V gene has CDR1 SGDLS and CDR2 YYNGEE. V gave up 3 bases and J gave up 2 bases; unmatched junction bases: 2. Here the CDR3 DNA reads TGTGCCAGCAGCGCAGGGACAGGGGCTGGAAACACCATATATTTT. Amino acid sequence: CASSAGTGAGNTIYF.

V gene TRBV9 combines with J gene TRBJ1-4, with 7 bases lining up with TRBD1. The germline gives CDR1 SGDLS, CDR2 YYNGEE. The ends lost 4 bases at V and 0 bases at J; junction bases unmatched: 9. This CDR3 region has 17 residues. The CDR3 nucleotides are TGTGCCAGCAGCTGGGGACAGACTTTTGCAACTAATGAAAAACTGTTTTTT. It specifies CASSWGQTFATNEKLFF.

The J gene is TRBJ2-7, the V gene TRBV27; maybe TRBD2 (6 bases). CDR3 length equals 13 residues. Germline assignment: CDR1 MNHEY and CDR2 SMNVEV (reference sequence). Trimming pared 5 bases from V and 2 bases from J, leaving 10 bases between. The CDR3 region is CASSRRETYEQYF. CDR3 nucleotide sequence: TGTGCCAGCAGTAGGAGGGAAACCTACGAGCAGTACTTC.